This passage covers 10 T cell receptor beta chains from one sample sequenced in a study of early stage breast cancer tumors (TCRdb year 2017). Receptor amplification or capture employed the immunoSEQ multiplex PCR assay. Sourced from immuneACCESS, this table was stored by TCRdb with only in-frame sequences that have V and J called. A share of the clones is absent; for the studies checked, an unresolved V gene accounts for under half, and the remainder has no known explanation. This sample gives 50,000 to 65,000 clones in total; 85% to 95% of them show up just once. Of the sample, about 5% falls within the top ten clones. The material sequenced was blood. These receptors originate from a person aged 70 to 79 with breast cancer.

The chain links TRBV19 to TRBJ1-4, with D unresolved. CDR3 length: 15 amino acids. CDR1 is LNHDA, CDR2 SQIVND, per germline (reference sequence). V lost 7 bases and J lost 8, with 20 bases in between. The CDR3 loop is CASIASGPRREKLFF. The CDR3 DNA sequence: TGTGCCAGTATCGCCTCCGGGCCTCGGAGGGAAAAACTGTTTTTT. Variable domain in full (rest from reference TRBV19 and TRBJ1-4): DGGITQSPKYLFRKEGQNVTLSCEQNLNHDAMYWYRQDPGQGLRLIYYSQIVNDFQKGDIAEGYSVSREKKESFPLTVTSAQKNPTAFYLCASIASGPRREKLFFGSGTQLSVL.

The chain couples TRBV19 to TRBJ1-1; 9 nucleotides align to TRBD1. The J segment lost 4 bases and the V segment lost 6 bases, leaving 6 bases of the junction unmatched. Germline values: CDR1 LNHDA, CDR2 SQIVND (reference sequence). The CDR3 runs to 14 residues. The CDR3 coding sequence is TGTGCCAGTAGGAGGGACAGGGAGGGCACTGAAGCTTTCTTT. Translated: CASRRDREGTEAFF.

The rearrangement joins TRBV20-1 to TRBJ2-7; D perhaps matches TRBD1 (5 bases). The V end was cut by 0 bases, the J end by 11 bases, with 8 bases between. Germline-derived CDR1 and CDR2 are DFQATT and SNEGSKA (reference sequence). The CDR3 totals 10 residues. The CDR3 nucleotides are TGCAGTGCTAGAGACAGGGTAGAGTACTTC. Translated, it gives CSARDRVEYF.

This clone was seen more than once but under ten times. The CDR3 loop reads CASSKGGTSGSVPYEQYF. CDR3 sequence (DNA): TGTGCCAGCAGCAAAGGCGGGACTAGCGGGAGTGTGCCCTACGAGCAGTACTTC. The V call is TRBV21-1, the J call TRBJ2-7; TRBD2, the table's D call, lacks a check against the DNA. TRBV21-1 is designated a pseudogene. The CDR3 has 18 amino acids.

J is TRBJ2-1 and V is TRBV21-1; TRBD2, the D gene given by the table, was not confirmed from the DNA. TRBV21-1 is flagged as a pseudogene. CDR3 size: 19 residues. CDR3 in amino acids: CASSSQGTLRGEGDNEQFF. CDR3 bases: TGTGCCAGCAGCTCCCAAGGAACCTTACGGGGTGAGGGTGACAATGAGCAGTTCTTC.

The chain is built from TRBV2 and TRBJ2-5, with TRBD2 as a possible D gene (5 bases). CDR1 is SNHLY and CDR2 is FYNNEI in the germline V gene. Trimming removed 4 bases from V and 4 bases from J, with 10 bases in between. The CDR3 is made up of 13 amino acids. The CDR3 bases are TGTGCCAGCAGTGGAGGGTATTTAGAGACCCAGTACTTC. Translation gives CASSGGYLETQYF.

This sequence joins TRBV6-1 and TRBJ2-3; D might be TRBD2 (6 bases). The CDR3 loop spans 16 amino acids. The germline gives CDR1 MNHNS, CDR2 SASEGT. Trimming cost V 2 bases and J 1 base, with 13 bases left between them. The DNA of the CDR3 is TGTGCCAGCAGTGAAAGCACGTGGGGGGGCACAGATACGCAGTATTTT. The encoded protein is CASSESTWGGTDTQYF.

This chain connects TRBV2 to TRBJ2-3; 9 nucleotides align to TRBD2. The V gene end was trimmed by 3 bases and the J gene end by 6 bases; junction bases not matched to a gene: 7. CDR1 and CDR2 from the germline V gene are SNHLY and FYNNEI. The CDR3 sequence is 15 residues long. The CDR3 DNA is TGTGCCAGCAGTGACTCCCTAGCGGGATCCGATACGCAGTATTTT. It translates to CASSDSLAGSDTQYF.

The chain combines TRBV18 with TRBJ2-7; possible D gene TRBD2, 5 bases. The germline gives CDR1 KGHSH, CDR2 LQKENI. V lost 2 bases to trimming and J lost 6 bases, with 14 bases between them. This CDR3 has 14 amino acids. Written as DNA, the CDR3 is TGTGCCAGCTCACCATTCTACGAAGGAGGCGAGCAGTACTTC. Its translation: CASSPFYEGGEQYF.

V is TRBV11-1 and J is TRBJ2-7; the match to TRBD2 covers 10 bases. From germline, CDR1 is SGHAT and CDR2 FQDESV (reference sequence). With V trimmed by 3 bases and J by 6 bases, 8 bases remained unmatched. The CDR3 contains 15 residues. The CDR3 is CASSFIPGTSAEQYF. CDR3 bases: TGTGCCAGCAGCTTCATTCCAGGGACTAGCGCCGAGCAGTACTTC.